This T cell receptor beta chain was observed in a study of T cells after posttransplantation cyclophosphamide. As concerns this clone: Antigen specificity is unknown.

Assay: immunoSEQ multiplex PCR; the TCRdb copy retains only in-frame clones and omits some. Of 8,900 or so clones in the sample, about 98% are singletons; the top ten hold about 0.25%. The CDR3 sequence is 14 residues long. J was trimmed by 7 bases and V by 6 bases; bases with no gene match: 9. CDR1 MNHEY and CDR2 SMNVEV come from the germline V gene (reference sequence). General observations from the study: Later post-transplant blood repertoires were often dominated by donor CD8+ memory clones.

This clonotype was obtained from a man in his fifties or sixties in good health, CMV-negative, and a related stem cell transplant donor. Sequenced input: naive CD8+ T cells sorted from PBMCs. This sequence joins TRBV27 and TRBJ2-3; 8 nucleotides align to TRBD2. CDR3 in DNA: TGTGCCAGCAGCCCCGGACTAGCCCCCAATACGCAGTATTTT. Translated: CASSPGLAPNTQYF.